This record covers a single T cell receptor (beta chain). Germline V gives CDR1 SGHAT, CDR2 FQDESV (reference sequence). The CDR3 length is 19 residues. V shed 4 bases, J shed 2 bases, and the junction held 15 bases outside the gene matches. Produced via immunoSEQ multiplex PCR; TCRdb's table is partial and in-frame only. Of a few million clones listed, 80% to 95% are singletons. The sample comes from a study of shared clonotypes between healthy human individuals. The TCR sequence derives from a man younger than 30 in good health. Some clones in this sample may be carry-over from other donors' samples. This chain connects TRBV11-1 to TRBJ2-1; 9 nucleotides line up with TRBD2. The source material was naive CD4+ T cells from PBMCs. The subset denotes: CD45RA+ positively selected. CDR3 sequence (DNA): TGTGCCAGCAGCTCCTCAGGGTGGGCTAGCGGGGTAACCTACAATGAGCAGTTCTTC. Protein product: CASSSSGWASGVTYNEQFF.